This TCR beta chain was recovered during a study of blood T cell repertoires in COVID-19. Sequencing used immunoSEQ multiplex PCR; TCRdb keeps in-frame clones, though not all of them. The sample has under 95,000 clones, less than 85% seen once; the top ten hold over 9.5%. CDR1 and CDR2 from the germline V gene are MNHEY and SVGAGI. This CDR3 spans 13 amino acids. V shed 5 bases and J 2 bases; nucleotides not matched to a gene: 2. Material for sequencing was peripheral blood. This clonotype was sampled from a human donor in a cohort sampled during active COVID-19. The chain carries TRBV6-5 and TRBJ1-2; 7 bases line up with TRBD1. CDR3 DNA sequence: TGTGCCAGCAGTACGGACAGGAACTATGGCTACACCTTC. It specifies CASSTDRNYGYTF.